This T cell receptor beta chain was obtained from a study of shared clonotypes between healthy human individuals. V dropped 5 bases and J dropped 9; count of bases not matched to a gene: 7. This CDR3 is 15 amino acids long. The germline gives CDR1 KGHSH, CDR2 LQKENI. Per sorted-subset replicate PCR, input was 150 to 250 ng DNA, representing around 29,000 T cell genomes. Authors' analysis steps: Junction-only sequences produced by ImmunoSEQ had no quality scores, so filtering differed. This table comes from immunoSEQ multiplex PCR, and its TCRdb copy is limited to in-frame clones, with some not included. V, J and clone size are those of that table, while D and trimming were read from the DNA. The sample yields some 1.5 million clones, 95% to 99% seen once.

The chain couples TRBV18 to TRBJ2-1, with 13 bases identical to TRBD2. Sample: naive CD4+ T cells sorted from blood. Subset denoted: CD45RA+ positively selected. The receptor was isolated from a man aged 25-45 years in good health. Here the CDR3 reads CASSTGLAGSGEQFF. The CDR3 DNA follows: TGTGCCAGCTCAACGGGACTAGCGGGATCGGGTGAGCAGTTCTTC.